This T cell receptor beta chain is drawn from a study of blood T cell repertoires in COVID-19. Some clones are missing from TCRdb's copy, which holds only in-frame ones; the method was immunoSEQ multiplex PCR. The repertoire holds fewer than 70,000 clones, with around three quarters as singletons. With 8 bases removed from V and 7 bases from J, the gap between germline ends came to 21 bases. The CDR3 is 14 amino acids. Germline V CDR1 and CDR2: SNHLY, FYNNEI. The clonotype originates from a man aged 55-75 years with acute or convalescent COVID-19. This chain joins TRBV2 and TRBJ2-7; possibly TRBD2 for D (6 bases). Sequenced material: peripheral blood. The chain's CDR3 is CASAYGDLSLEQYF. The CDR3 region has the DNA TGTGCCAGCGCCTACGGGGACTTGTCTTTGGAGCAGTACTTC.